This is a list of T cell receptor beta chains from one sample in a study of CD8+CD57+ T cells in acquired aplastic anemia. In TCRdb, the reads were re-called with MiXCR into one record per CDR3 protein. The sample carries some 290,000 distinct CDR3 sequences, roughly 50% recorded once. Sequenced: sorted CD4+, CD8+, or CD8+CD57+ T cells (not recorded which) from PBMCs. The source of these receptors is a human donor with severe aplastic anemia or a healthy control (not recorded which). Both conserved end residues are trimmed from each CDR3.

cdr3_length	v_call	j_call	cdr3_aa
12	TRBV24-1	TRBJ2-5	ATSESGVGETQY
13	TRBV6-5	TRBJ1-6	ASSKRQGFNSPLH
13	TRBV14	TRBJ1-2	ASSQDQGTGHGYT
14	TRBV7-8	TRBJ2-1	ASSIRTSGGAVEQF
13	TRBV7-2	TRBJ2-1	ASSPLGVSLHEQF
9	TRBV5-1	TRBJ2-2	ASRWTGELF
15	TRBV19	TRBJ1-5	ASSMLRDTYSNQPQH
13	TRBV11-3	TRBJ2-1	ASSRLIGHYNEQF
14	TRBV4-1	TRBJ2-7	ASSQEPAGVSYEQY
12	TRBV20-1	TRBJ2-7	SASQGAGNNEQY
12	TRBV2	TRBJ2-5	ASSSLAVQETQY
11	TRBV19	TRBJ2-7	ASSIDRAYEQY
13	TRBV7-9	TRBJ1-6	ASSLGGDTSSPLH
11	TRBV10-3	TRBJ1-2	AISALDRAGYT
11	TRBV7-9	TRBJ2-7	ASSLAGSYEQY
12	TRBV3-1	TRBJ1-1	ASSQVHLYTEAF
15	TRBV19	TRBJ2-1	ASGTRGWGLQYNEQF
14	TRBV20-1	TRBJ1-6	SAIADRTGLNSPLH
14	TRBV19	TRBJ1-6	ASSPRQGAKNSPLH
13	TRBV5-1	TRBJ2-3	ASSSGTLRTDTQY
13	TRBV7-2	TRBJ2-3	ASSPWGGGTDTQY
13	TRBV7-2	TRBJ1-5	ASSLAGGFNQPQH
14	TRBV19	TRBJ1-5	ASSTSSRDGHQPQH
13	TRBV19	TRBJ1-1	AGEAGQGGNTEAF
12	TRBV5-1	TRBJ1-2	ASSFRGEEVGYT
11	TRBV24-1	TRBJ2-7	ATSVSGGYEQY
14	TRBV20-1	TRBJ2-1	SARDLAGTQYNEQF
12	TRBV9	TRBJ2-7	ASSVDGQYYEQY
13	TRBV20-1	TRBJ1-5	SASLTGKGNQPQH
9	TRBV7-2	TRBJ1-2	ASSVGAGYT
13	TRBV2	TRBJ2-7	ASRMDARSSYEQY